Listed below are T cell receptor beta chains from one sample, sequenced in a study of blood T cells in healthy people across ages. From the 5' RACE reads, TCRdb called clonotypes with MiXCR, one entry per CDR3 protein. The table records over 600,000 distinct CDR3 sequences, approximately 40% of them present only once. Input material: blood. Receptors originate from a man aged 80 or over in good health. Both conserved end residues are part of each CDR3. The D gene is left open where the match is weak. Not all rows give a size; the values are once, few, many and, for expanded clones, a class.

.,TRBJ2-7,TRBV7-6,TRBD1,CASSLRAPGQSYEQYF,TGTGCCAGCAGCTTAAGGGCTCCGGGACAGAGCTACGAGCAGTACTTC
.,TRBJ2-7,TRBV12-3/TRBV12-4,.,CASSFERGYEQYF,TGTGCCAGCAGTTTTGAAAGGGGTTACGAGCAGTACTTC
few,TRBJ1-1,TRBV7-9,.,CASSSTVSTEAFF,TGTGCCAGCAGCTCGACAGTCAGCACTGAAGCTTTCTTT
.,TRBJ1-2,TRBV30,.,CAWSGGYGYTF,TGTGCCTGGAGTGGGGGATATGGCTACACCTTC
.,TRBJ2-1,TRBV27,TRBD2,CASSLIAGGPPNEQFF,TGTGCCAGCAGTTTAATCGCGGGAGGGCCCCCTAATGAGCAGTTCTTC
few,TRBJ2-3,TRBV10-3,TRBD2,CAISDVGGGDTQYF,TGTGCCATCAGTGATGTGGGGGGGGGAGATACGCAGTATTTT
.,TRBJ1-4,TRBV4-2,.,CASTYDAATNEKLFF,TGTGCCAGCACCTATGACGCAGCAACTAATGAAAAACTGTTTTTT
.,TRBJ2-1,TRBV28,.,CASSTRTGSSYNEQFF,TGTGCCAGCAGCACACGGACGGGGAGCTCCTACAATGAGCAGTTCTTC
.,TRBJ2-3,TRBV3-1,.,CANSQDKLVTDTQYF,TGTGCCAACAGCCAAGATAAGCTAGTCACAGATACGCAGTATTTT
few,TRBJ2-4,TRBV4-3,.,CASSQDRSGPNIQYF,TGCGCCAGCAGCCAAGATCGGTCAGGACCAAACATTCAGTACTTC
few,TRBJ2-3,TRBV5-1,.,CASSLAARSTDTQYF,TGCGCCAGCAGCTTGGCGGCCAGAAGCACAGATACGCAGTATTTT
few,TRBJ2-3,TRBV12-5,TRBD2,CASGFGTSGPYTDTQYF,TGTGCTAGTGGTTTCGGGACTAGCGGCCCATACACAGATACGCAGTATTTT
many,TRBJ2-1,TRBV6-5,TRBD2,CASGESGGTYNEQFF,TGTGCCAGCGGGGAGAGCGGGGGAACCTACAATGAGCAGTTCTTC
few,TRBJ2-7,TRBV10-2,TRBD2,CASRGVGGSYEQYF,TGCGCCAGCAGGGGCGTGGGAGGGTCCTACGAGCAGTACTTC
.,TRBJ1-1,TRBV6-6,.,CASSYDTGDLNTEAFF,TGTGCCAGCAGTTACGACACAGGCGACTTGAACACTGAAGCTTTCTTT
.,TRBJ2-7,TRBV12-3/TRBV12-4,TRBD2,CASSKLAVIYEQYF,TGTGCCAGCAGTAAACTAGCGGTCATCTACGAGCAGTACTTC
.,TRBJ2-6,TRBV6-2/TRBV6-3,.,CVTLRDWHTSGANVLTF,TGTGTCACCCTTCGGGACTGGCATACTTCTGGGGCCAACGTCCTGACTTTC
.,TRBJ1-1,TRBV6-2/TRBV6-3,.,CASSSRWTAVNTEAFF,TGTGCCAGCAGTTCGAGATGGACCGCGGTGAACACTGAAGCTTTCTTT
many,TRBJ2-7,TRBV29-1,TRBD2,CSVVSGLAGTSYEQYF,TGCAGCGTTGTATCGGGTTTAGCGGGAACTTCCTACGAGCAGTACTTC
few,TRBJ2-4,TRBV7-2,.,CASSGTDLLLAKNIQYF,TGTGCCAGCAGCGGGACGGACCTCCTTCTAGCCAAAAACATTCAGTACTTC
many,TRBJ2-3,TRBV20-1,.,CSARGTPASSDTQYF,TGCAGTGCTAGGGGTACCCCAGCCTCGAGTGATACGCAGTATTTT
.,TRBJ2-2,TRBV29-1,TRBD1,CSVDTGGSGELFF,TGCAGCGTTGATACAGGGGGATCCGGGGAGCTGTTTTTT
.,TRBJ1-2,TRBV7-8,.,CASSGTGIRYGYTF,TGTGCCAGCAGCGGAACCGGAATCCGCTATGGCTACACCTTC
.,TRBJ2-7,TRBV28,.,CASSLHAAEQYF,TGTGCCAGCAGTCTCCATGCGGCTGAGCAGTACTTC
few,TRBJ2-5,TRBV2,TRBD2,CASSGIGRAIETQYF,TGTGCCAGCAGTGGTATCGGGAGGGCCATAGAGACCCAGTACTTC
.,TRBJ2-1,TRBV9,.,CVSSAGSEIGRHEQFF,TGTGTCAGCAGCGCAGGCTCGGAAATAGGGAGGCACGAGCAGTTCTTC
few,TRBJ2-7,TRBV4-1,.,CASSQELEGSGPYPTYEQYF,TGCGCCAGCAGCCAAGAACTAGAGGGATCGGGACCCTACCCGACCTACGAGCAGTACTTC
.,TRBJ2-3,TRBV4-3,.,CASSQESLLRGRKNTDTQYF,TGCGCCAGCAGCCAAGAGTCGCTTTTGAGGGGCCGCAAAAACACAGATACGCAGTATTTT
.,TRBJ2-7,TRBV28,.,CASGGHEQYF,TGTGCCAGCGGGGGGCACGAGCAGTACTTC
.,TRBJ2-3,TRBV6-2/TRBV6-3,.,CASSYSRGGSTDTQYF,TGTGCCAGCAGTTACTCGCGAGGGGGGAGCACAGATACGCAGTATTTT
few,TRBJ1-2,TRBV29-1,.,CSVEAVRYGYTF,TGCAGCGTTGAGGCAGTACGGTATGGCTACACCTTC
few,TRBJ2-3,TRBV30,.,CAWSTSVEAQYF,TGTGCCTGGAGTACTAGTGTCGAGGCGCAGTATTTT
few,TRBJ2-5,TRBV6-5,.,CASSLTRGGTQYF,TGTGCCAGCAGCTTAACTAGGGGGGGGACCCAGTACTTC
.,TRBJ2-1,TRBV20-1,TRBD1,CSARGAGTESYNEQFF,TGCAGTGCTAGAGGCGCCGGGACAGAGAGTTACAATGAGCAGTTCTTC
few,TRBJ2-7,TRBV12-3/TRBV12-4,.,CASSPGLIEQYF,TGTGCCAGCAGCCCCGGGTTGATCGAGCAGTACTTC
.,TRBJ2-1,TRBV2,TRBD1,CASLRGPSSYNEPYF,TGTGCCAGCCTCAGGGGGCCCAGCTCCTACAATGAGCCGTACTTC
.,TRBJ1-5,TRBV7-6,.,CASFRIQSNQPQHF,TGTGCCAGCTTTCGGATTCAGAGCAATCAGCCCCAGCATTTT
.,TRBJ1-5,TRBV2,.,CASSERGSNQPQHF,TGTGCCAGCAGTGAGAGGGGGAGCAATCAGCCCCAGCATTTT
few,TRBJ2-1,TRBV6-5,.,CASSYVGIKSSYNEQFF,TGTGCCAGCAGTTACGTGGGGATTAAAAGCTCCTACAATGAGCAGTTCTTC
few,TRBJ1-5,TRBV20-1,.,CSATGGVNQPQHF,TGCAGTGCCACCGGTGGGGTCAATCAGCCCCAGCATTTT
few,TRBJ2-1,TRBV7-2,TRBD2,CASSRRLAGGPNNEQFF,TGTGCCAGCAGCCGTCGTTTAGCGGGAGGGCCAAACAATGAGCAGTTCTTC